The rows below give T cell receptor beta chains drawn from one sample of a study of control samples from healthy donors and cancer patients. The assay was immunoSEQ multiplex PCR, and TCRdb's table has in-frame clones only and misses some. The repertoire includes a few hundred thousand clones, 80% to 95% of them detected once, and over 5.5% sits in the top ten. Material: PBMCs. Receptor source: a man aged 40-49 years with head and neck cancer. Each CDR3 is given with its conserved first and last residue. A D gene is named only where the DNA matches it firmly. Some rows have no size entry. The others give once, few or many, or a class for an expanded clone.

d_gene	v_gene	j_gene	abundance	CDR3aa	CDR3nt
TRBD1	TRBV5-4	TRBJ1-1	.	CASRGPGDRATEAFF	TGTGCCAGCAGGGGTCCGGGGGACAGGGCTACTGAAGCTTTCTTT
TRBD1	TRBV3-1/TRBV3-2	TRBJ2-7	.	CASSGTGQGYEQYF	TGTGCCAGCAGCGGTACGGGACAGGGCTACGAGCAGTACTTC
.	TRBV27	TRBJ1-5	.	CASSRVNGPQHF	TGTGCCAGCAGCCGAGTGAATGGTCCCCAGCATTTT
.	TRBV27	TRBJ2-7	.	CASSLTGRLTEQYF	TGTGCCAGCAGTTTAACCGGGAGACTGACCGAGCAGTACTTC
TRBD2	TRBV9	TRBJ2-7	.	CASSPRGEDYEQYF	TGTGCCAGCAGCCCCCGGGGGGAAGACTACGAGCAGTACTTC
.	TRBV6-4	TRBJ2-1	.	CARPKERPDNYNEQFF	TGTGCCAGACCTAAAGAGCGGCCGGACAACTACAATGAGCAGTTCTTC
.	TRBV24-1	TRBJ2-7	.	CATSDVSGSSYEQYF	TGTGCCACCAGTGATGTATCCGGGAGCTCCTACGAGCAGTACTTC
.	TRBV11-2	TRBJ2-1	.	CASSAPQGMSDNEQFF	TGTGCCAGCAGCGCCCCCCAGGGGATGTCCGACAATGAGCAGTTCTTC
.	TRBV27	TRBJ2-7	few	CASSLGHVRSYEQYF	TGTGCCAGCAGTCTAGGTCACGTTCGCTCCTACGAGCAGTACTTC
.	TRBV2	TRBJ1-1	.	CASIPGREAFF	TGTGCCAGCATCCCCGGGAGAGAAGCTTTCTTT
.	TRBV4-3	TRBJ2-2	once	CASTGGTGNTGELFF	TGCGCCAGCACGGGGGGGACAGGGAACACCGGGGAGCTGTTTTTT
TRBD1	TRBV11-3	TRBJ2-7	once	CASSPGQGAYEQYF	TGTGCCAGCAGCCCGGGGCAGGGGGCTTACGAGCAGTACTTC
TRBD2	TRBV3-1/TRBV3-2	TRBJ2-1	once	CASSQDLSGGLYNEQFF	TGTGCCAGCAGCCAAGATCTCAGCGGGGGACTTTACAATGAGCAGTTCTTC
TRBD1	TRBV3-1/TRBV3-2	TRBJ1-4	.	CASSRRQGTEKLFF	TGTGCCAGCAGCCGAAGACAGGGAACCGAAAAACTGTTTTTT
TRBD1	TRBV6-5	TRBJ2-3	.	CASGTGPDTQYF	TGTGCCAGCGGGACAGGGCCAGATACGCAGTATTTT
.	TRBV4-3	TRBJ1-2	.	CASSQETVDYGYTF	TGCGCCAGCAGCCAAGAAACGGTAGACTATGGCTACACCTTC
TRBD2	TRBV10-3	TRBJ2-1	.	CAISGLAGERSYNEQFF	TGTGCCATCAGTGGACTAGCGGGAGAAAGATCCTACAATGAGCAGTTCTTC
.	TRBV5-1	TRBJ2-4	.	CASSPVRGGSLNIQYF	TGCGCCAGCAGCCCCGTCCGTGGGGGAAGCTTGAACATTCAGTACTTC
TRBD2	TRBV3-1/TRBV3-2	TRBJ2-7	.	CASSQGTSVLSYEQYF	TGTGCCAGCAGCCAAGGGACTAGCGTACTCTCCTACGAGCAGTACTTC
.	TRBV7-9	TRBJ1-3	.	CASSYNENTIYF	TGTGCCAGCAGCTATAATGAAAACACCATATATTTT
.	TRBV7-6	TRBJ1-1	.	CASSLGQGLNTEAFF	TGTGCCAGCAGCTTAGGGCAGGGTCTTAACACTGAAGCTTTCTTT
TRBD1	TRBV9	TRBJ2-2	.	CASSVAGTVLFTGELFF	TGTGCCAGCAGCGTCGCCGGGACAGTTTTATTCACCGGGGAGCTGTTTTTT
.	TRBV28	TRBJ2-1	.	CASSFRGLSYNEQFF	TGTGCCAGCAGTTTTCGAGGGTTATCCTACAATGAGCAGTTCTTC
TRBD2	TRBV4-2	TRBJ2-3	.	CASSQPAGGADTQYF	TGTGCCAGCAGCCAACCAGCGGGGGGGGCAGATACGCAGTATTTT